This record looks at one TCR beta chain sequence and its context. What it binds is not known. This sample was taken from a study of T-cell reconstitution after alpha-beta-depleted transplantation in children. Study conclusions and caveats: Several hundred rapidly expanded clones from non-depleted graft cells reportedly supplied alpha-beta T cells about two months post-transplant.

V was clipped by 3 bases and J by 4 bases, with 16 bases between them. CDR3 size: 16 residues. Germline CDR1 and CDR2: LNHNV and YYDKDF (reference sequence). As it was prepared, the TCRbeta library received unique molecular identifiers. Each CDR3 protein gets one entry after TCRdb re-called the PCR reads with MiXCR. This sample carries 700,000 or so distinct CDR3 sequences, 13% of them seen once, and the ten largest clones take approximately 0.8%. The receptor comes from a girl between 2 and 10 years old with congenital amegakaryocytic thrombocytopenia, due to receive a stem cell transplant. The specimen comprised PBMCs, sampled before TCRalphabeta/CD19-depleted stem cell transplant. The chain couples TRBV15 to TRBJ2-1, with a weak D call TRBD1 (5 bases). Written as DNA, the CDR3 is TGTGCCACCAGCAGTACACAGGTGGGGCCTTACAATGAGCAGTTCTTC. It is translated as CATSSTQVGPYNEQFF.